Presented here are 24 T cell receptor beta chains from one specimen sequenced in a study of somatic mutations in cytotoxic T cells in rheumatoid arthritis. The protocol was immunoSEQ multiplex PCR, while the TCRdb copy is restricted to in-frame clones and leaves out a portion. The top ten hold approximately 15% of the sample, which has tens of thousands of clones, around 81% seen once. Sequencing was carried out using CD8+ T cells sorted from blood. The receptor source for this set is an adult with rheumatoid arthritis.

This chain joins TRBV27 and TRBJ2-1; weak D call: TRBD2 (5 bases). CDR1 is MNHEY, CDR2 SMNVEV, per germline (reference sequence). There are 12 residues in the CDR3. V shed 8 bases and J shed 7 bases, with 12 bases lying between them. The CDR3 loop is CASGSNLNEQFF. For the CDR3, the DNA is TGTGCCAGCGGGAGTAACCTGAATGAGCAGTTCTTC.

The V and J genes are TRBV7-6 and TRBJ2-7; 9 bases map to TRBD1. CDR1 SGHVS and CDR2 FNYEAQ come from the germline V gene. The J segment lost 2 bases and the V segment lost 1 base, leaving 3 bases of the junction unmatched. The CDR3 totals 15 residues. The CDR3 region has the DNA TGTGCCAGCAGCTTAGTACACAGGGGGCCCTACGAGCAGTACTTC. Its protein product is CASSLVHRGPYEQYF.

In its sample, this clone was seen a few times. The CDR3 nucleotides are TGTGCCAGCAGCTTGGGCCGGACAGAAGCTTTCTTT. Its translation: CASSLGRTEAFF. V usage is TRBV5-6 and J usage is TRBJ1-1; a possible D gene is TRBD1 (5 bases). CDR3 length: 12 residues. Per the germline V gene, CDR1 is SGHDT and CDR2 is YYEEEE. Trimming removed 0 bases at V and 8 bases at J, with 8 bases between.

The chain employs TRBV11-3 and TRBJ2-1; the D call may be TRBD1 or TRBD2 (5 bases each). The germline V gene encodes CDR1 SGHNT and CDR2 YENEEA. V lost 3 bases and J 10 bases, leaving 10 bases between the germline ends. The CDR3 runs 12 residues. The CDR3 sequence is CASSLGEFEQFF. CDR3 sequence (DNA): TGTGCCAGCAGCTTGGGGGAGTTCGAGCAGTTCTTC.

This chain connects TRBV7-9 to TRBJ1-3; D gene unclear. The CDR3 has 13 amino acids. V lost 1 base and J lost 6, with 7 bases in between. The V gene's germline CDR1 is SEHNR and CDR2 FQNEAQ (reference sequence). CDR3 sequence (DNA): TGTGCCAGCAGCTTAGGTACAGAAAACACCATATATTTT. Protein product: CASSLGTENTIYF.

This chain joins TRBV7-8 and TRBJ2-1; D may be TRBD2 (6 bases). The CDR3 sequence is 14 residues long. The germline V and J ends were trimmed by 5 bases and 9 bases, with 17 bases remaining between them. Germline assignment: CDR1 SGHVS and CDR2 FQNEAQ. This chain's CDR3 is CASSLRLVASEQFF. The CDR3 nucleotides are TGTGCCAGCAGCCTGCGACTAGTAGCTAGTGAGCAGTTCTTC.

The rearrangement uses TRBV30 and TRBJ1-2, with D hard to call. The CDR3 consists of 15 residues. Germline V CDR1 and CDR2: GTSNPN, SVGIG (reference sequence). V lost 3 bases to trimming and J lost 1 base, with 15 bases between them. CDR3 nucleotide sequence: TGTGCCTGGAGCGCCCATCTCGAGGATAACTATGGCTACACCTTC. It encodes CAWSAHLEDNYGYTF.

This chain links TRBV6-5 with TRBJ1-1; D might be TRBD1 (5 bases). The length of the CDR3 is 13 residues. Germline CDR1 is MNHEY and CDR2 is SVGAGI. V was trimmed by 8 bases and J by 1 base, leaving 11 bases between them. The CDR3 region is CASGLGENTEAFF. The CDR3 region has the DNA TGTGCCAGCGGTCTAGGGGAGAACACTGAAGCTTTCTTT.

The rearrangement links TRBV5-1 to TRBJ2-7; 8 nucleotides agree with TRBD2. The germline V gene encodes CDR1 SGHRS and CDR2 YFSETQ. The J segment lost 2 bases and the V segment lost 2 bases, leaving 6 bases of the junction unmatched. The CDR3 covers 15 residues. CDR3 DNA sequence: TGCGCCAGCAGCTTCGGGGCGGGAGGTGCCTACGAGCAGTACTTC. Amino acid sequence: CASSFGAGGAYEQYF.

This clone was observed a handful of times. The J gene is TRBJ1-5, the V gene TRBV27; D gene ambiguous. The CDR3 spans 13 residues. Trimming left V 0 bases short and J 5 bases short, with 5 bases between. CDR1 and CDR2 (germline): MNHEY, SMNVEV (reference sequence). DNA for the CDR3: TGTGCCAGCAGTTTATCGCGAGATCAGCCCCAGCATTTT. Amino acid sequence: CASSLSRDQPQHF.

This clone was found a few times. CDR3 region: CASSDGQGAETQYF. The DNA of the CDR3 is TGTGCCAGCAGTGACGGACAGGGGGCAGAGACCCAGTACTTC. V gene TRBV6-4 combines with J gene TRBJ2-5; 11 bases map to TRBD1. The CDR3 has 14 residues. Germline V gene sequence: CDR1 MRHNA, CDR2 SNTAGT. Unmatched junction bases numbered 0, after V lost 2 bases and J lost 4 bases.

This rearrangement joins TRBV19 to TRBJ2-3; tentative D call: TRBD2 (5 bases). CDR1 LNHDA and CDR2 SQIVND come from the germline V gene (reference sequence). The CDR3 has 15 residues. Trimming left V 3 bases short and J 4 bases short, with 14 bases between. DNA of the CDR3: TGTGCCAGTAGTATTGGGAGCGGTTGGGCAGATACGCAGTATTTT. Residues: CASSIGSGWADTQYF.

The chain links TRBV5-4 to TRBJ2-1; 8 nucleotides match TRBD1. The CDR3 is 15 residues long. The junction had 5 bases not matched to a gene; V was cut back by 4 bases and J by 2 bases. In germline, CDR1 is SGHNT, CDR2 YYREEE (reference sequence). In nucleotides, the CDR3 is TGTGCCAGCAGCATTGGACAGGGAACCTACAATGAGCAGTTCTTC. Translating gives CASSIGQGTYNEQFF.

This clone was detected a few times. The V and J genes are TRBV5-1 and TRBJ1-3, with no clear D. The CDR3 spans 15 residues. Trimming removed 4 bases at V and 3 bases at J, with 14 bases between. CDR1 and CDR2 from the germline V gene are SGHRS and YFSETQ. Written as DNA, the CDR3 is TGCGCCAGCAGCGAGGTAGTGGGAGGTGGAAACACCATATATTTT. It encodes CASSEVVGGGNTIYF.

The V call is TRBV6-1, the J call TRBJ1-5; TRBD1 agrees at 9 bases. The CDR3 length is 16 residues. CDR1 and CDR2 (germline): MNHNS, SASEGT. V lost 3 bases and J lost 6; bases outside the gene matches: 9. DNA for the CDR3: TGTGCCAGCAGTGATGCCGAAGGGACAGGGATTCAGCCCCAGCATTTT. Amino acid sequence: CASSDAEGTGIQPQHF.

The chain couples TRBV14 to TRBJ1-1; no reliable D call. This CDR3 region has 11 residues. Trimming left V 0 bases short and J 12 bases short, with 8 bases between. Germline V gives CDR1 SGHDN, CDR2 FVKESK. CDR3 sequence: CASSQDGKSFF. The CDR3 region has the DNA TGTGCCAGCAGCCAAGACGGGAAATCTTTCTTT.

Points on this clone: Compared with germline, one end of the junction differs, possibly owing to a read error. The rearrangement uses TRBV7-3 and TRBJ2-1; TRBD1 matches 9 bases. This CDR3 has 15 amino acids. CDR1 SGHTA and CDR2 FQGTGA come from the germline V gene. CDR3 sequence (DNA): TGTGCCAGCAGCCTAACAGGGGGCTTCTTCGATGAGCAGTTCTTC. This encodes CASSLTGGFFDEQFF.

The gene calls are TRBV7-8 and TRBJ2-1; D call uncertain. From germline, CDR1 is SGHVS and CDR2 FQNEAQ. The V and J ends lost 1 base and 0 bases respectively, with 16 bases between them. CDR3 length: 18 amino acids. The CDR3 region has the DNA TGTGCCAGCAGCTTAGTTGGCGGCGGTTTGAGCTCCTACAATGAGCAGTTCTTC. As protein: CASSLVGGGLSSYNEQFF.

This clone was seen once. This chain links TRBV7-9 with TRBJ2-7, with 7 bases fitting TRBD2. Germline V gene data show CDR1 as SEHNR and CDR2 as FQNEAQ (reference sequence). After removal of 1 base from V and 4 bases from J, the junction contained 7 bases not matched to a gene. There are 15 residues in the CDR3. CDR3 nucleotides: TGTGCCAGCAGCTTAGGACCTGGCGGGAGTTACGAGCAGTACTTC. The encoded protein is CASSLGPGGSYEQYF.

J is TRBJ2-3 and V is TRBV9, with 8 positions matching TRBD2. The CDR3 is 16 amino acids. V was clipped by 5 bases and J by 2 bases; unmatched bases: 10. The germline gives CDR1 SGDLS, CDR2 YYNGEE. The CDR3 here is CASSRSGSVSTDTQYF. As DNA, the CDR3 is TGTGCCAGCAGTCGGAGCGGGAGCGTGTCCACAGATACGCAGTATTTT. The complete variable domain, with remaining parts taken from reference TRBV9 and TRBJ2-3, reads DSGVTQTPKHLITATGQRVTLRCSPRSGDLSVYWYQQSLDQGLQFLIQYYNGEERAKGNILERFSAQQFPDLHSELNLSSLELGDSALYFCASSRSGSVSTDTQYFGPGTRLTVL.

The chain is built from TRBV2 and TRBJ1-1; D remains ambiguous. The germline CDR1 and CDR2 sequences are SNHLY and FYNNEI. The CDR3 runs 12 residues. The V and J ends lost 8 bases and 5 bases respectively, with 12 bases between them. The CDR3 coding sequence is TGTGCCAGCCCGGTCGAGGCGACTGAAGCTTTCTTT. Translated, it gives CASPVEATEAFF. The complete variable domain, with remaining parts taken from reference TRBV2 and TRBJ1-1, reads EPEVTQTPSHQVTQMGQEVILRCVPISNHLYFYWYRQILGQKVEFLVSFYNNEISEKSEIFDDQFSVERPDGSNFTLKIRSTKLEDSAMYFCASPVEATEAFFGQGTRLTVV.

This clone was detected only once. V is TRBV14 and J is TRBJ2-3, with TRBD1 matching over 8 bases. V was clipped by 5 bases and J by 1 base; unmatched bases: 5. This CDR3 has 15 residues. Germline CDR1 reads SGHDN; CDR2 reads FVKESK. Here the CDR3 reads CASSSRTGRTDTQYF. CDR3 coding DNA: TGTGCCAGCAGCTCTAGGACAGGGCGCACAGATACGCAGTATTTT.

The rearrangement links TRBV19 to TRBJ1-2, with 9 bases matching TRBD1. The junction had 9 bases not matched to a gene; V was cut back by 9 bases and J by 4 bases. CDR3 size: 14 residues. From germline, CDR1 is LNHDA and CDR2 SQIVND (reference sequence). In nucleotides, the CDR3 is TGTGCCAGCCAGCCTGGGGACAGGGTCTATGGCTACACCTTC. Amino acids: CASQPGDRVYGYTF. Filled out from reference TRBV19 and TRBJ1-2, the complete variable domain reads DGGITQSPKYLFRKEGQNVTLSCEQNLNHDAMYWYRQDPGQGLRLIYYSQIVNDFQKGDIAEGYSVSREKKESFPLTVTSAQKNPTAFYLCASQPGDRVYGYTFGSGTRLTVV.

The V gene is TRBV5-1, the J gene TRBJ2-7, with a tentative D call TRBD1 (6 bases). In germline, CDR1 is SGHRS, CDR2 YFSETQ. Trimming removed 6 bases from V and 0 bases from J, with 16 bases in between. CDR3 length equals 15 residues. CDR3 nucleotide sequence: TGCGCCAGCAAATTACAGGGCTCTTCCTCCTACGAGCAGTACTTC. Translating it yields CASKLQGSSSYEQYF.